One and the same sample provided the 23 T cell receptor beta chains below, sequenced in a study of T cell responses to AZD1222 COVID-19 vaccine. Libraries were prepared by immunoSEQ multiplex PCR; TCRdb keeps only in-frame clonotypes and omits some of them. The top ten hold over 9.5% of the sample, which has about 84,000 clones, approximately 85% seen once. The starting material was peripheral blood, obtained 28 days after the second AZD1222 dose. These receptor sequences come from an adult who received the AZD1222 COVID-19 vaccine.

This clone was counted a single time. The chain couples TRBV15 to TRBJ1-1; D not resolved. The V and J ends lost 1 base and 1 base respectively, with 1 base between them. CDR3 length equals 12 residues. CDR1 is LNHNV and CDR2 is YYDKDF in the germline V gene (reference sequence). The CDR3 loop reads CATSRGNTEAFF. CDR3 DNA sequence: TGTGCCACCAGCAGAGGGAACACTGAAGCTTTCTTT.

The table lists this clone with a count of one. The chain uses TRBV7-2 and TRBJ2-6; the D is unclear. This CDR3 comprises 14 residues. Trimming stripped 8 bases from V and 8 bases from J, with 16 bases between. Germline CDR1 SGHTA, CDR2 FQGNSA. CDR3: CASGLRTESNVLTF. The CDR3 bases are TGTGCCAGCGGCCTACGGACGGAATCCAACGTCCTGACTTTC.

This clone is a singleton in its sample. The CDR3 is CATSSSRDNYSNQPQHF. The CDR3 region has the DNA TGTGCCACCAGTAGCTCCCGGGACAACTATAGCAATCAGCCCCAGCATTTT. The rearrangement uses TRBV24-1 and TRBJ1-5, with a tentative D call TRBD1 (6 bases). CDR3 length: 17 residues. The ends were cut back, 6 bases at V and 0 bases at J, with 17 bases in the middle. Germline V gene sequence: CDR1 KGHDR, CDR2 SFDVKD.

The J gene is TRBJ1-1, the V gene TRBV11-3; D unclear. The CDR3 loop spans 13 amino acids. The germline V and J ends were trimmed by 2 bases and 7 bases, with 11 bases remaining between them. The germline V gene has CDR1 SGHNT and CDR2 YENEEA. The CDR3 nucleotides are TGTGCCAGCAGCTTACGGGGTCGAAGTGAAGCTTTCTTT. Amino acid sequence: CASSLRGRSEAFF.

This chain connects TRBV5-3 to TRBJ1-6; no firm D call. TRBV5-3 is filed as an ORF, its function uncertain. CDR3 length equals 16 residues. V was trimmed by 5 bases and J by 4 bases, leaving 16 bases between them. CDR3 region: CARRPISGLYNSPLHF. The CDR3 DNA reads as TGTGCCAGAAGACCGATAAGCGGGCTTTATAATTCACCCCTCCACTTT.

This clone was seen only once. The J gene is TRBJ2-2, the V gene TRBV9; D might be TRBD1 (5 bases). The germline V and J ends were trimmed by 5 bases and 7 bases, with 9 bases remaining between them. The germline CDR1 and CDR2 sequences are SGDLS and YYNGEE. The length of the CDR3 is 12 residues. The DNA of the CDR3 is TGTGCCAGCAGGCAGGGTAACGGGGAGCTGTTTTTT. This gives the protein CASRQGNGELFF. The full variable domain, completed using reference TRBV9 and TRBJ2-2, is DSGVTQTPKHLITATGQRVTLRCSPRSGDLSVYWYQQSLDQGLQFLIQYYNGEERAKGNILERFSAQQFPDLHSELNLSSLELGDSALYFCASRQGNGELFFGEGSRLTVL.

The chain combines TRBV6-1 with TRBJ1-2, with D hard to call. Per germline, CDR1 MNHNS and CDR2 SASEGT. V lost 2 bases to trimming and J lost 4 bases, with 11 bases between them. This CDR3 spans 14 amino acids. The CDR3: CASSEMGLGYGYTF. The CDR3 DNA is TGTGCCAGCAGTGAAATGGGGTTAGGCTATGGCTACACCTTC.

This clone occurred once. V and J are TRBV3-1 (or the pseudogene TRBV3-2) and TRBJ1-6, with D possibly being TRBD1 (6 bases). V lost 5 bases and J 0 bases, leaving 11 bases between the germline ends. The CDR3 covers 16 residues. In germline, CDR1 is LGHDT, CDR2 YNNKEL (reference sequence). Written as DNA, the CDR3 is TGTGCCAGCAGCTACAGGGCGAGCTCCTATAATTCACCCCTCCACTTT. Protein product: CASSYRASSYNSPLHF.

This chain uses TRBV2 with TRBJ2-7; weak D call: TRBD1 (6 bases). CDR3 length equals 17 residues. The germline V gene encodes CDR1 SNHLY and CDR2 FYNNEI. V was shortened by 5 bases and J by 2 bases, with 22 bases between the two germline ends. As DNA, the CDR3 is TGTGCCAGCAGTAACGAGGGATTTACAGGGATTCCCTACGAGCAGTACTTC. This translates into CASSNEGFTGIPYEQYF.

The rearrangement uses TRBV7-9 and TRBJ2-3, with 11 bases identical to TRBD2. Germline loops: CDR1 SEHNR, CDR2 FQNEAQ (reference sequence). V lost 5 bases to trimming and J lost 1 base; unmatched junction nucleotides: 14. The length of the CDR3 is 19 residues. The CDR3 sequence: CASSPALAGGRRGTDTQYF. The CDR3 region has the DNA TGTGCCAGCAGCCCAGCCCTAGCGGGGGGCCGCCGTGGCACAGATACGCAGTATTTT.

This chain uses TRBV4-1 with TRBJ1-2; D remains ambiguous. The germline gives CDR1 MGHRA, CDR2 YSYEKL. Trimming cost V 0 bases and J 5 bases, with 10 bases left between them. This CDR3 has 14 residues. Here the CDR3 reads CASSQDPPFYGYTF. CDR3 coding DNA: TGCGCCAGCAGCCAAGATCCTCCATTTTATGGCTACACCTTC.

This chain uses TRBV27 with TRBJ1-2; 11 bases fit TRBD1. The V gene end was trimmed by 3 bases and the J gene end by 8 bases; junction bases not matched to a gene: 2. The CDR3 has 13 residues. Germline V CDR1 and CDR2: MNHEY, SMNVEV (reference sequence). The DNA for the CDR3 is TGTGCCAGCAGTTTGGACAGGGGGCTGGGCTACACCTTC. Amino acid sequence: CASSLDRGLGYTF.

This chain connects TRBV11-2 to TRBJ1-1; no firm D call. Germline-derived CDR1 and CDR2 are SGHAT and FQNNGV. This CDR3 contains 14 residues. V was trimmed by 2 bases and J by 5 bases, leaving 12 bases between them. The CDR3 sequence is CASSLWPVETEAFF. In DNA, the CDR3 is TGTGCCAGCAGCTTATGGCCGGTGGAGACTGAAGCTTTCTTT.

The gene calls are TRBV4-2 and TRBJ2-2; D not certain. The V gene lost 2 bases and the J gene lost 0 bases, with 13 bases spanning the gap. Germline V lookup: CDR1 LGHNA, CDR2 YNFKEQ. This CDR3 has 17 amino acids. The CDR3 sequence is CASSQQPWPSNTGELFF. CDR3 nucleotides: TGTGCCAGCAGCCAACAGCCGTGGCCATCGAACACCGGGGAGCTGTTTTTT.

The CDR3 region has the DNA TGTGCCAGCAGCCCCAAAGCCGGAAGGCATAGGGCTAATTCACCCCTCCACTTT. Its translation: CASSPKAGRHRANSPLHF. The gene calls are TRBV3-1 (or the pseudogene TRBV3-2) and TRBJ1-6; D call uncertain. The CDR3 runs to 18 residues. V was pared by 4 bases and J by 6 bases, with 22 bases between. The germline CDR1 and CDR2 sequences are LGHDT and YNNKEL (reference sequence).

This clone appeared a few times. The rearrangement links TRBV19 to TRBJ1-6; a possible D gene is TRBD1 (5 bases). The V and J ends lost 2 bases and 10 bases respectively, with 9 bases between them. The CDR3 totals 13 residues. Germline V lookup: CDR1 LNHDA, CDR2 SQIVND (reference sequence). CDR3 DNA: TGTGCCAGTAGTATATCAGGGAACTCACCCCTCCACTTT. Translation gives CASSISGNSPLHF.

The V gene is TRBV27, the J gene TRBJ1-4, with D perhaps matching TRBD1 (5 bases). CDR1 is MNHEY, CDR2 SMNVEV, per germline (reference sequence). The V gene lost 4 bases and the J gene lost 4 bases, with 13 bases spanning the gap. The CDR3 extends over 15 amino acids. This CDR3 reads CASSYFGGNNEKLFF. The CDR3 DNA follows: TGTGCCAGCAGTTACTTCGGGGGAAATAATGAAAAACTGTTTTTT. Based on the CDR3 plus reference TRBV27 and TRBJ1-4, the full variable domain is EAQVTQNPRYLITVTGKKLTVTCSQNMNHEYMSWYRQDPGLGLRQIYYSMNVEVTDKGDVPEGYKVSRKEKRNFPLILESPSPNQTSLYFCASSYFGGNNEKLFFGSGTQLSVL.

The count of this clone is one. J is TRBJ1-2 and V is TRBV4-1, with no clear D. The CDR3 covers 17 residues. Trimming removed 6 bases at V and 0 bases at J, with 20 bases between. CDR1 and CDR2 (germline): MGHRA, YSYEKL. CDR3 loop: CASRDPTGWRANYGYTF. The CDR3 DNA follows: TGCGCCAGCAGAGACCCTACGGGATGGCGGGCTAACTATGGCTACACCTTC.

The chain recombines TRBV19 with TRBJ2-2, with no clear D. This CDR3 spans 12 amino acids. Germline V gives CDR1 LNHDA, CDR2 SQIVND (reference sequence). V lost 3 bases and J lost 5, with 4 bases in between. The CDR3 DNA reads as TGTGCCAGTAGTATTGGGACCGGGGAGCTGTTTTTT. Amino acid sequence: CASSIGTGELFF.

This chain uses TRBV7-2 with TRBJ2-7; TRBD2 might be the D (7 bases). From germline, CDR1 is SGHTA and CDR2 FQGNSA. Between the trimmed V and J ends, which lost 2 bases and 6 bases, there was a span of 17 bases. The CDR3 sequence is 15 residues long. This CDR3 is CASSLQVIGGAEQYF. The DNA of the CDR3 is TGTGCCAGCAGCTTACAGGTTATTGGGGGGGCCGAGCAGTACTTC.

The chain links TRBV14 to TRBJ1-1; D ambiguous. The germline CDR1 and CDR2 sequences are SGHDN and FVKESK. This CDR3 comprises 13 residues. Trimming shortened V by 4 bases and J by 2 bases, and 8 bases separated the two germline ends. The CDR3, as DNA: TGTGCCAGCAGCCCCTCGGTAAACACTGAAGCTTTCTTT. This codes for CASSPSVNTEAFF.

This clone has a single count. The chain links TRBV2 to TRBJ2-7; possible D gene TRBD2, 5 bases. The V end was cut by 7 bases, the J end by 10 bases, with 17 bases between. The V gene's germline CDR1 is SNHLY and CDR2 FYNNEI. CDR3 size: 12 residues. The CDR3 nucleotides read TGTGCCAGCACTGGACCGGGATCCAAACAGTACTTC. It translates to CASTGPGSKQYF.

This clone was recorded many times. The V call is TRBV27, the J call TRBJ2-2; D uncertain. V was shortened by 2 bases and J by 4 bases, with 8 bases between the two germline ends. Germline V CDR1 and CDR2: MNHEY, SMNVEV (reference sequence). CDR3 length: 14 residues. The chain's CDR3 is CASSLNGVTGELFF. DNA of the CDR3: TGTGCCAGCAGTTTAAATGGGGTCACCGGGGAGCTGTTTTTT.